The next 21 T cell receptor beta chains were all read from a single sample in a study of early T cells in non-severe SARS-CoV-2 infection. MiXCR, applied by TCRdb to the 5' RACE reads, yields one record per CDR3 protein. The table includes roughly 30,000 distinct CDR3 sequences, less than 6% detected once. The source material was whole blood. The receptors shown here come from an adult who was a healthcare worker with PCR-confirmed SARS-CoV-2 infection or an uninfected control (not recorded which).

Only a few counts were recorded for this clonotype. The J gene is TRBJ1-6, the V gene TRBV12-2; the D call TRBD1 from the table was never checked on the DNA. TRBV12-2 represents a pseudogene. The length of the CDR3 is 16 residues. CDR3 in DNA: TGTGCAAGTCGCCCGCCGCCGGGACAACAAAATTCACCCCTCCACTTT. Protein sequence: CASRPPPGQQNSPLHF.

This clonotype was observed at least ten times. V is TRBV11-2 and J is TRBJ1-2; 7 bases are a match to TRBD1. V lost 6 bases and J lost 6; bases outside the gene matches: 10. The CDR3 sequence is 14 residues long. Germline values: CDR1 SGHAT, CDR2 FQNNGV. CDR3: CASSLNRQGDGYTF. The CDR3 nucleotides read TGTGCCAGCAGTTTAAACCGGCAGGGGGATGGCTACACCTTC. The entire variable domain, with the rest obtained from reference TRBV11-2 and TRBJ1-2, is as follows: EAGVAQSPRYKIIEKRQSVAFWCNPISGHATLYWYQQILGQGPKLLIQFQNNGVVDDSQLPKDRFSAERLKGVDSTLKIQPAKLEDSAVYLCASSLNRQGDGYTFGSGTRLTVV.

This clonotype was seen at least ten times. The V and J genes are TRBV20-1 and TRBJ1-1, with D hard to call. CDR1 and CDR2 (germline): DFQATT, SNEGSKA (reference sequence). This CDR3 has 13 amino acids. Trimming took 6 bases from V and 1 from J, leaving 12 bases between them. CDR3 in DNA: TGCAGTGCCCAACAACCAGCGAACACTGAAGCTTTCTTT. Residues: CSAQQPANTEAFF.

V usage is TRBV28 and J usage is TRBJ2-7; a weak D match, TRBD1 (5 bases). CDR1 MDHEN and CDR2 SYDVKM come from the germline V gene. This CDR3 contains 12 residues. Trimming cost V 5 bases and J 4 bases, with 9 bases left between them. CDR3: CASSNQGYEQYF. Here the CDR3 DNA reads TGTGCCAGCAGTAATCAGGGTTACGAGCAGTACTTC.

The V call is TRBV5-4, the J call TRBJ2-2; D might be TRBD1 (5 bases). Germline V gene sequence: CDR1 SGHNT, CDR2 YYREEE (reference sequence). V was trimmed by 0 bases and J by 7 bases, leaving 10 bases between them. This CDR3 comprises 14 residues. CDR3 coding DNA: TGTGCCAGCAGCTTGGCCAGGGTTGGCGGGGAGCTGTTTTTT. Encoded protein: CASSLARVGGELFF.

At least ten counts were recorded for this clonotype. V gene TRBV10-2 combines with J gene TRBJ2-1, with 7 nucleotides matching TRBD2. The germline V gene has CDR1 WSHSY and CDR2 SAAADI. CDR3 length: 15 residues. V shed 5 bases, J shed 1 base, and the junction held 5 bases outside the gene matches. The DNA of the CDR3 is TGCGCCAGCAGTCAGCGGGGTTCGTCCTACAATGAGCAGTTCTTC. Translated: CASSQRGSSYNEQFF.

This clonotype was counted many times. The rearrangement joins TRBV12-3 or TRBV12-4 to TRBJ1-1, with D tentatively TRBD1 (6 bases). Trimming left V 5 bases short and J 4 bases short, with 11 bases between. This CDR3 is built from 13 residues. The CDR3 sequence: CASSLQGSTEAFF. DNA for the CDR3: TGTGCCAGCAGTCTACAGGGTTCCACTGAAGCTTTCTTT.

This clonotype has at least ten counts. V and J are TRBV7-9 and TRBJ2-2, with unresolved D. Trimming removed 5 bases from V and 2 bases from J, with 9 bases in between. The CDR3 loop spans 14 amino acids. Germline values: CDR1 SEHNR, CDR2 FQNEAQ (reference sequence). Here the CDR3 DNA reads TGTGCCAGCAGCGTGACAACTAACACCGGGGAGCTGTTTTTT. Encoded protein: CASSVTTNTGELFF.

This clonotype was seen at least ten times. V is TRBV7-9 and J is TRBJ2-1, with 8 bases lining up with TRBD1. The CDR3 is made up of 15 amino acids. Germline CDR1 is SEHNR and CDR2 is FQNEAQ (reference sequence). J was trimmed by 7 bases and V by 1 base; bases with no gene match: 6. The CDR3: CASSLGQGNTNEQFF. CDR3 bases: TGTGCCAGCAGCTTAGGACAGGGGAATACGAATGAGCAGTTCTTC.

This clonotype was seen repeatedly, ten times or more. The chain has TRBV20-1 and TRBJ1-6, with D unclear. This CDR3 is 15 amino acids long. CDR1 is DFQATT, CDR2 SNEGSKA, per germline (reference sequence). The germline V and J ends were trimmed by 2 bases and 3 bases, with 11 bases remaining between them. The CDR3 loop reads CSARLPVDYNSPLHF. CDR3 DNA sequence: TGCAGTGCTAGACTCCCTGTGGACTATAATTCACCCCTCCACTTT.

This clonotype was detected only a few times. The chain joins TRBV4-2 to TRBJ2-1, with no clear D. The CDR3 runs 15 residues. V was shortened by 1 base and J by 0 bases, with 7 bases between the two germline ends. Germline V gene sequence: CDR1 LGHNA, CDR2 YNFKEQ. The CDR3 DNA sequence: TGTGCCAGCAGCCAAGGTCTACTCTCCTACAATGAGCAGTTCTTC. Translated, it gives CASSQGLLSYNEQFF.

This clonotype came up many times. This chain connects TRBV5-1 to TRBJ1-1; no clear D. CDR1 and CDR2 from the germline V gene are SGHRS and YFSETQ. V was clipped by 1 base and J by 1 base, with 5 bases between them. The CDR3 is 13 amino acids. Here the CDR3 DNA reads TGCGCCAGCAGCTTGTTCGAGAACACTGAAGCTTTCTTT. Protein: CASSLFENTEAFF.

This clonotype has ten or more counts. The CDR3 here is CASSIRAPSGYNEQFF. In DNA, the CDR3 is TGTGCCAGCAGTATTAGAGCTCCTAGCGGCTACAATGAGCAGTTCTTC. V is TRBV7-3 and J is TRBJ2-1; 7 bases match TRBD2. The CDR3 consists of 16 residues. Germline CDR1 reads SGHTA; CDR2 reads FQGTGA. V dropped 6 bases and J dropped 3; count of bases not matched to a gene: 11. The variable domain in full, with the rest retrieved from reference TRBV7-3 and TRBJ2-1, is GAGVSQTPSNKVTEKGKYVELRCDPISGHTALYWYRQSLGQGPEFLIYFQGTGAADDSGLPNDRFFAVRPEGSVSTLKIQRTERGDSAVYLCASSIRAPSGYNEQFFGPGTRLTVL.

This clonotype was picked up many times. The CDR3 loop is CASYDRLEEYF. The DNA for the CDR3 is TGTGCCAGCTACGACAGGTTGGAGGAGTACTTC. The chain links TRBV6-6 to TRBJ2-7; TRBD1 might be the D (6 bases). Germline CDR1 reads MNHNY; CDR2 reads SVGAGI (reference sequence). This CDR3 is built from 11 residues. The V and J ends lost 8 bases and 11 bases respectively, with 16 bases between them.

Ten or more counts support this clonotype. This chain links TRBV20-1 with TRBJ1-5; the D is unclear. V lost 3 bases to trimming and J lost 6 bases, with 12 bases between them. Germline V gene lookup returns CDR1 DFQATT and CDR2 SNEGSKA (reference sequence). This CDR3 contains 13 residues. The CDR3 DNA sequence: TGCAGTGCTAGTGTCTTACTGGGTCAGCCCCAGCATTTT. Translating gives CSASVLLGQPQHF.

This clonotype was seen at least ten times. The chain's CDR3 is CASSLQGGLYEQYF. CDR3 bases: TGTGCCAGCAGTTTACAGGGGGGTCTATACGAGCAGTACTTC. The chain is built from TRBV27 and TRBJ2-7; D is possibly TRBD1 (7 bases). CDR1 is MNHEY, CDR2 SMNVEV, per germline (reference sequence). This CDR3 region has 14 residues. V lost 2 bases to trimming and J lost 4 bases, with 12 bases between them.

The sample holds many counts of this clonotype. The chain carries TRBV6-5 and TRBJ2-1, with 12 bases identical to TRBD2. V dropped 0 bases and J dropped 4; count of bases not matched to a gene: 4. Germline CDR1 reads MNHEY; CDR2 reads SVGAGI. This CDR3 spans 17 amino acids. CDR3 residues: CASSYSMTSGGYNEQFF. CDR3 DNA sequence: TGTGCCAGCAGTTACTCGATGACTAGCGGGGGATACAATGAGCAGTTCTTC.

This clonotype was counted at least ten times. This rearrangement joins TRBV5-1 to TRBJ2-1; 9 nucleotides line up with TRBD1. The CDR3 has 15 residues. Germline V gene sequence: CDR1 SGHRS, CDR2 YFSETQ. Trimming removed 1 base from V and 3 bases from J; junction bases left unmatched: 2. The CDR3 here is CASSLTGGGYNEQFF. The CDR3, as DNA: TGCGCCAGCAGCTTGACAGGGGGCGGCTACAATGAGCAGTTCTTC.

This clonotype was found many times. The chain joins TRBV19 to TRBJ2-1; maybe TRBD1 (6 bases). CDR3 length: 16 residues. V lost 5 bases and J 4 bases, leaving 18 bases between the germline ends. CDR1 is LNHDA, CDR2 SQIVND, per germline (reference sequence). The CDR3 DNA is TGTGCCAGTAGTGGGGCAGGGGCCCAACAATACAATGAGCAGTTCTTC. Its translation is CASSGAGAQQYNEQFF.

This clonotype has a count of ten or more. J is TRBJ2-5 and V is TRBV7-2, with 7 positions matching TRBD1. V was clipped by 5 bases and J by 1 base; unmatched bases: 4. This CDR3 has 14 residues. CDR1 is SGHTA and CDR2 is FQGNSA in the germline V gene. The chain's CDR3 is CASSPGTAQETQYF. The CDR3 DNA is TGTGCCAGCAGCCCCGGGACAGCCCAAGAGACCCAGTACTTC.

This clonotype was recorded at least ten times. The gene calls are TRBV4-3 and TRBJ2-5; D is perhaps TRBD2 (6 bases). CDR1 is LGHNA and CDR2 is YSLEER in the germline V gene. V dropped 1 base and J dropped 1 base, with 10 bases sitting between them. The CDR3 contains 15 residues. In DNA form, the CDR3 reads TGCGCCAGCAGCCAAGTGGGACTGATCCAAGAGACCCAGTACTTC. Translating it yields CASSQVGLIQETQYF.